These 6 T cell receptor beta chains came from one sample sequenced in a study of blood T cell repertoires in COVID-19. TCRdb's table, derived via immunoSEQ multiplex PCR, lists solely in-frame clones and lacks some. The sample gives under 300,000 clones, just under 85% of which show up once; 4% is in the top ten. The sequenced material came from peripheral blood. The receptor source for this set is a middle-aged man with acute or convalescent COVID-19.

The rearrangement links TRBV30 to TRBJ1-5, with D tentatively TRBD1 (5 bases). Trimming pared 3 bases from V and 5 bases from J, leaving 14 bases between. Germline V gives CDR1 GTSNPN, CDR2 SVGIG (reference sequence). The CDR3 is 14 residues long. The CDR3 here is CAWRSAGTDQPQHF. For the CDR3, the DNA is TGTGCCTGGAGGTCAGCAGGGACTGATCAGCCCCAGCATTTT.

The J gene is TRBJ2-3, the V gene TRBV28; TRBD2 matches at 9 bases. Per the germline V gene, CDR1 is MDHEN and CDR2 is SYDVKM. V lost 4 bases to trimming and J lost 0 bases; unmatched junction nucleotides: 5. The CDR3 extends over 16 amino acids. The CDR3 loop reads CASSWGGRVSTDTQYF. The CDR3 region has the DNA TGTGCCAGCAGTTGGGGCGGGAGGGTAAGCACAGATACGCAGTATTTT.

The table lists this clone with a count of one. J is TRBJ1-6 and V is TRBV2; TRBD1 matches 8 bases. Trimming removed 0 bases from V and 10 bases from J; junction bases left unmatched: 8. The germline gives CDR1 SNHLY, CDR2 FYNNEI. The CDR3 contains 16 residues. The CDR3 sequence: CASSEALAGGGSPLHF. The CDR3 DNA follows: TGTGCCAGCAGTGAAGCCCTGGCAGGGGGCGGCTCACCCCTCCACTTT.

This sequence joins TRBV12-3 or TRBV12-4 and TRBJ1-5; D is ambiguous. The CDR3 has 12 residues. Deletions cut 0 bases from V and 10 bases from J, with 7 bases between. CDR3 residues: CASSLASGPQHF. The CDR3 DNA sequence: TGTGCCAGCAGTTTAGCGTCGGGTCCCCAGCATTTT.

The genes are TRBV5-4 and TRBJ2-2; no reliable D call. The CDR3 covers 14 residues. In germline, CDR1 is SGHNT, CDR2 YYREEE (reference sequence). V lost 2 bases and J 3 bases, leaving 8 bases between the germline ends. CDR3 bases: TGTGCCAGCAGCTTAGACGGGTACACCGGGGAGCTGTTTTTT. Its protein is CASSLDGYTGELFF.

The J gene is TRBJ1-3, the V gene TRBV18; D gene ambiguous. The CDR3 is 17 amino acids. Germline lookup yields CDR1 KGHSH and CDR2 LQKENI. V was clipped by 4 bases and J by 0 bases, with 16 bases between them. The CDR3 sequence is CASSLSWIGSSGNTIYF. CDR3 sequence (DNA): TGTGCCAGCTCACTAAGTTGGATCGGGAGCTCTGGAAACACCATATATTTT.